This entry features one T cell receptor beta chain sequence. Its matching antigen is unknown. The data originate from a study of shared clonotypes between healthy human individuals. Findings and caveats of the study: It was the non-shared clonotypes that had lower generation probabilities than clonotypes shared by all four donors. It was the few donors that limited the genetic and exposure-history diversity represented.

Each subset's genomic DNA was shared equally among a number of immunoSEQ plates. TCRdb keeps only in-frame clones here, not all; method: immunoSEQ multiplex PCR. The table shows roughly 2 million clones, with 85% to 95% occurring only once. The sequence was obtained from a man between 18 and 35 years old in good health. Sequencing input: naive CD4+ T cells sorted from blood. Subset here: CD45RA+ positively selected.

The CDR3 loop reads CASSLRDPADYTF. CDR3 coding DNA: TGCGCCAGCAGCCTCCGGGACCCTGCGGACTACACCTTC. The chain is built from TRBV5-1 and TRBJ1-2, with a possible D match to TRBD1 (5 bases). The CDR3 loop spans 13 amino acids. The germline V gene has CDR1 SGHRS and CDR2 YFSETQ. V shed 4 bases and J shed 10 bases, with 17 bases lying between them.